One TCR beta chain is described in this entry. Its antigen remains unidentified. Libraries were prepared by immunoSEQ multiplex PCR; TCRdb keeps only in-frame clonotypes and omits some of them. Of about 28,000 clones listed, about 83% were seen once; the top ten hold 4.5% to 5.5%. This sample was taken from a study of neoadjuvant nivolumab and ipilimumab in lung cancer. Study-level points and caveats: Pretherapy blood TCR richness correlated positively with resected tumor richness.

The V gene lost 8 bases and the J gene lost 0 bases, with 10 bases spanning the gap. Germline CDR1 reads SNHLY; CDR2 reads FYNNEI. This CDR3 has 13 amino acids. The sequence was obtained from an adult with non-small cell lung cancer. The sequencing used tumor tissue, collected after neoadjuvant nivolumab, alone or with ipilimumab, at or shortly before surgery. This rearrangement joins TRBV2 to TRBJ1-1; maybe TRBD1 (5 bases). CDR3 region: CASSLGLNTEAFF. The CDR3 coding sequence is TGTGCCAGCTCGCTGGGACTGAACACTGAAGCTTTCTTT.